A selection of T cell receptor beta chains follows, all from one sample in a study of shared clonotypes between healthy human individuals. Profiled with immunoSEQ multiplex PCR; TCRdb holds only in-frame clones, not every one. The sample has roughly 1,500,000 clones; 98% to 99% are singletons. The sample taken for sequencing was naive CD4+ T cells sorted from blood. These receptors were obtained from a young man in good health. CDR3s include the opening cysteine and the closing phenylalanine or tryptophan. The order of the fields is D gene, clone size, V gene, J gene, CDR3 DNA, CDR3 protein. D genes are given only for firm matches. Expanded clones are given a class, and other clones once, few, many or no size at all.

d_gene: -; abundance: -; v_gene: TRBV4-1; j_gene: TRBJ1-3; CDR3nt: TGCGCCAGCAGCCAAGAGGGTGGGACCACTGGAAACACCATATATTTT; CDR3aa: CASSQEGGTTGNTIYF
d_gene: -; abundance: -; v_gene: TRBV27; j_gene: TRBJ2-1; CDR3nt: TGTGCCAGCAGACGAACAGGGAGCAATGAGCAGTTCTTC; CDR3aa: CASRRTGSNEQFF
d_gene: TRBD2; abundance: -; v_gene: TRBV6-6; j_gene: TRBJ2-1; CDR3nt: TGTGCCAGCCAACCTAGCGGGGTCTACAATGAGCAGTTCTTC; CDR3aa: CASQPSGVYNEQFF
d_gene: -; abundance: -; v_gene: TRBV7-8; j_gene: TRBJ2-1; CDR3nt: TGTGCCAGCAGCTTATTGGCCAATGAGCAGTTCTTC; CDR3aa: CASSLLANEQFF
d_gene: -; abundance: -; v_gene: TRBV7-8; j_gene: TRBJ1-3; CDR3nt: TGTGCCAGCAGCTTAAGACCCAATGCACAGGCCCACCTTCGCTCTGGAAACACCATATATTTT; CDR3aa: CASSLRPNAQAHLRSGNTIYF
d_gene: -; abundance: -; v_gene: TRBV10-3; j_gene: TRBJ2-7; CDR3nt: TGTGCCATCAGTGAGTCCTCACAGGGATCCCCACTTGGCGAGCAGTACTTC; CDR3aa: CAISESSQGSPLGEQYF
d_gene: -; abundance: -; v_gene: TRBV25-1; j_gene: TRBJ2-5; CDR3nt: TGTGCCAGCAGTGAATCGAGACAAGAGACCCAGTACTTC; CDR3aa: CASSESRQETQYF
d_gene: TRBD2; abundance: -; v_gene: TRBV28; j_gene: TRBJ2-7; CDR3nt: TGTGCCACCATGGGGGGGTACGAGCAGTACTTC; CDR3aa: CATMGGYEQYF
d_gene: TRBD1; abundance: -; v_gene: TRBV5-4; j_gene: TRBJ2-7; CDR3nt: TGTGCCAGCGGGATACAGGGGCGCTACGAGCAGTACTTC; CDR3aa: CASGIQGRYEQYF
d_gene: -; abundance: -; v_gene: TRBV19; j_gene: TRBJ1-5; CDR3nt: TGTGCCAGTAGCAATCCGGGACAACATCAGCCCCAGCATTTT; CDR3aa: CASSNPGQHQPQHF
d_gene: -; abundance: -; v_gene: TRBV7-8; j_gene: TRBJ1-1; CDR3nt: TGTGCCAGCAGATGGGCAGGGAGTAACACTGAAGCTTTCTTT; CDR3aa: CASRWAGSNTEAFF
d_gene: -; abundance: -; v_gene: TRBV2; j_gene: TRBJ2-7; CDR3nt: TGTGCCAGCAGTTCTCCTCTCTACGAGCAGTACTTC; CDR3aa: CASSSPLYEQYF
d_gene: TRBD2; abundance: -; v_gene: TRBV5-4; j_gene: TRBJ2-1; CDR3nt: TGTGCCAGCAGCGGACTAGTGGGGAGGGATGAGCAGTTCTTC; CDR3aa: CASSGLVGRDEQFF
d_gene: TRBD1; abundance: -; v_gene: TRBV9; j_gene: TRBJ2-3; CDR3nt: TGTGCCAGCAGCGTCAGGGGGCATGGGACAGATACGCAGTATTTT; CDR3aa: CASSVRGHGTDTQYF
d_gene: -; abundance: -; v_gene: TRBV18; j_gene: TRBJ2-7; CDR3nt: TGTGCCAGCTCACCCGGGACACAGATCTTATACGAGCAGTACTTC; CDR3aa: CASSPGTQILYEQYF
d_gene: -; abundance: -; v_gene: TRBV19; j_gene: TRBJ1-1; CDR3nt: TGTGCCAGTGCAAACAGGGTGGAGAACACTGAAGCTTTCTTT; CDR3aa: CASANRVENTEAFF
d_gene: -; abundance: -; v_gene: TRBV10-1; j_gene: TRBJ1-4; CDR3nt: TGCGCCAGCAGTGCCTACAGAAAAGGGATGGGAAAACTGTTTTTT; CDR3aa: CASSAYRKGMGKLFF
d_gene: TRBD1; abundance: -; v_gene: TRBV6-1; j_gene: TRBJ2-1; CDR3nt: TGTGCCAGCAGTCCCCACAGGGGTCTGCCCAATGAGCAGTTCTTC; CDR3aa: CASSPHRGLPNEQFF
d_gene: -; abundance: -; v_gene: TRBV7-9; j_gene: TRBJ1-5; CDR3nt: TGTGCCAGCAGCTTAGCACGTAGCAATCAGCCCCAGCATTTT; CDR3aa: CASSLARSNQPQHF
d_gene: TRBD1; abundance: -; v_gene: TRBV7-2; j_gene: TRBJ2-1; CDR3nt: TGTGCCAGCAGAAAATACCGGGACAGTAAGTCCTATGAGCAGTTCTTC; CDR3aa: CASRKYRDSKSYEQFF
d_gene: -; abundance: -; v_gene: TRBV30; j_gene: TRBJ2-5; CDR3nt: TGTGCCTGGACCCATCAAGAGACCCAGTACTTC; CDR3aa: CAWTHQETQYF
d_gene: -; abundance: -; v_gene: TRBV27; j_gene: TRBJ2-5; CDR3nt: TGTGCCAGCAGCCCATGGGACGGCGCCCAAGAGACCCAGTACTTC; CDR3aa: CASSPWDGAQETQYF
d_gene: TRBD2; abundance: -; v_gene: TRBV7-6; j_gene: TRBJ2-7; CDR3nt: TGTGCCAGCAGCCCCTTCGGTGCGGGAGTTGAGCAGTACTTC; CDR3aa: CASSPFGAGVEQYF
d_gene: -; abundance: -; v_gene: TRBV6-5; j_gene: TRBJ2-7; CDR3nt: TGTGCCAGCAGTTACGTGGCCAGGGTGGGGGAGCAGTACTTC; CDR3aa: CASSYVARVGEQYF
d_gene: TRBD1; abundance: -; v_gene: TRBV19; j_gene: TRBJ2-7; CDR3nt: TGTGCCAGTAGTATAGGACAGGGTGGCTACGAGCAGTACTTC; CDR3aa: CASSIGQGGYEQYF
d_gene: TRBD2; abundance: -; v_gene: TRBV5-1; j_gene: TRBJ2-2; CDR3nt: TGCGCCAGCAGCTTGGCCGGACTAGCGGGTTCCGGGGAGCTGTTTTTT; CDR3aa: CASSLAGLAGSGELFF
d_gene: -; abundance: -; v_gene: TRBV18; j_gene: TRBJ1-1; CDR3nt: TGTGCCAGCTCACCGGGACACCAGATGAACACTGAAGCTTTCTTT; CDR3aa: CASSPGHQMNTEAFF
d_gene: TRBD2; abundance: once; v_gene: TRBV5-3; j_gene: TRBJ2-1; CDR3nt: TGTGCCAGAAGCGGGGGACTAGCGGGAAGCGAGCAGTTCTTC; CDR3aa: CARSGGLAGSEQFF
d_gene: -; abundance: -; v_gene: TRBV4-1; j_gene: TRBJ2-1; CDR3nt: TGCGCCAGCAGACCGGGACCAGCCGACTACAATGAGCAGTTCTTC; CDR3aa: CASRPGPADYNEQFF
d_gene: TRBD2; abundance: -; v_gene: TRBV5-1; j_gene: TRBJ2-7; CDR3nt: TGCGCCAGCAGCTTGGCCCTCGGACTAGCGGGGACCTACGAGCAGTACTTC; CDR3aa: CASSLALGLAGTYEQYF
d_gene: TRBD1; abundance: -; v_gene: TRBV7-9; j_gene: TRBJ2-7; CDR3nt: TGTGCCAGCAGCCGACAGGGGGCCTACGAGCAGTACTTC; CDR3aa: CASSRQGAYEQYF